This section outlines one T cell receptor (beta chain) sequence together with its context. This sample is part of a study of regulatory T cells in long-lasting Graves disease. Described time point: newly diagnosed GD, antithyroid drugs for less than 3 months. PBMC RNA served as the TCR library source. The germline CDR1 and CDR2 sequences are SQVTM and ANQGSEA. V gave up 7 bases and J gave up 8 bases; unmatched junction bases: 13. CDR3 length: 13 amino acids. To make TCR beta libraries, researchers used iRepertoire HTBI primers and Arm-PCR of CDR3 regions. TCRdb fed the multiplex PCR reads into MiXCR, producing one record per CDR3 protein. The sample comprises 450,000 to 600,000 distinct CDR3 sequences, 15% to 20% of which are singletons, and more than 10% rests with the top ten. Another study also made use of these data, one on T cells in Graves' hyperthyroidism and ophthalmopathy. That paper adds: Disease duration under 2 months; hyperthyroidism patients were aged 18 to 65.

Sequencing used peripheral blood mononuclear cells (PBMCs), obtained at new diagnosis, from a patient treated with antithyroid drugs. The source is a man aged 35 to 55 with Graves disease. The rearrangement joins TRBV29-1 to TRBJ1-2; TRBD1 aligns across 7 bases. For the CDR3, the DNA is TGCAGCGGTGCAGGGGGGCCCTGGGTGGGCTACACCTTC. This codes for CSGAGGPWVGYTF.